The source of this T cell receptor beta chain is a study of T cell responses to AZD1222 COVID-19 vaccine. Study-wide findings and caveats: After the peak T cell response, and only then, were repertoires sampled. The donor group comprised mostly white British people and more females; the analysis possibly underestimated clonal diversity. Only six people who got AZD1222 tested seropositive at baseline.

Of note for this clone: The antigen is unknown.

Sequenced by immunoSEQ multiplex PCR; TCRdb stores in-frame clones only, minus some. This table has roughly 80,000 clones, approximately 90% appearing once. Germline loops: CDR1 KGHSH, CDR2 LQKENI. Trimming pared 2 bases from V and 4 bases from J, leaving 20 bases between. The CDR3 has 18 amino acids. The sample here was peripheral blood, taken on day 0 of MenACWY control vaccination. This clonotype was sampled from an adult in good health. This chain joins TRBV18 and TRBJ1-4, with D possibly being TRBD1 (5 bases). CDR3 in DNA: TGTGCCAGCTCACCATTCACCCTTATAGGTGGGGGTAATGAAAAACTGTTTTTT. Translation: CASSPFTLIGGGNEKLFF.